Sequencing of this TCR beta chain was carried out in a study of blood T cell repertoires in COVID-19. With V trimmed by 5 bases and J by 4 bases, 9 bases remained unmatched. The CDR3 loop spans 15 amino acids. CDR1 is SGHNT and CDR2 is YENEEA in the germline V gene. Method: immunoSEQ multiplex PCR; TCRdb's copy keeps in-frame clones and lacks some. The table lists some 250,000 clones, over 75% of them singletons. This receptor was taken from a man between 18 and 35 years old who had recovered from COVID-19. The chain couples TRBV11-3 to TRBJ1-2; 8 bases match TRBD1. Sequenced material: PBMCs or T cells enriched from blood (not recorded which). The CDR3 loop is CASSPGTGGSYGYTF. The CDR3 DNA sequence: TGTGCCAGCAGCCCCGGGACAGGAGGAAGCTATGGCTACACCTTC.